This is a list of T cell receptor beta chains from one sample in a study of OX40 agonist ivuxolimab in advanced cancers. Clones were sequenced by immunoSEQ multiplex PCR, and TCRdb holds only the in-frame ones, with some missing. Of about 93,000 clones in the sample, about 90% were seen once. The sequencing used CD4+ or CD8+ T cells sorted from blood, collected in a trial of the OX40 agonist ivuxolimab. The receptors originated from an adult with an advanced solid tumor such as melanoma, head and neck, liver or kidney cancer. Both conserved end residues are part of each CDR3. Each record gives: CDR3 protein, CDR3 DNA, D gene, J gene, clone size, V gene. D genes are given only for firm matches. Rows give clone size only sometimes, using once, few, many, or a class for an expanded clone.

CASRDRASEYF | TGTGCCAGCAGGGACAGGGCCAGTGAGTACTTC | TRBD1 | TRBJ2-7 | few | TRBV6-5
CASSLEGANTEAFF | TGTGCCAGCAGCTTAGAGGGGGCGAACACTGAAGCTTTCTTT | TRBD1 | TRBJ1-1 | . | TRBV7-3
CASSLGLNTEAFF | TGTGCCAGCAGCTTAGGGTTGAACACTGAAGCTTTCTTT | . | TRBJ1-1 | once | TRBV11-1
CASSSSDSNSGNTIYF | TGTGCCAGCAGCTCATCGGACAGTAACTCTGGAAACACCATATATTTT | . | TRBJ1-3 | . | TRBV5-5
CASSYGQGFNEKLFF | TGTGCCAGCAGCTATGGACAGGGCTTTAATGAAAAACTGTTTTTT | TRBD1 | TRBJ1-4 | . | TRBV7-9
CASSYNNLGRGNEQFF | TGTGCCAGCAGTTATAACAACTTAGGTAGAGGCAATGAGCAGTTCTTC | . | TRBJ2-1 | . | TRBV6-5
CASQDGTQNQPQHF | TGTGCCAGCCAAGACGGGACACAGAATCAGCCCCAGCATTTT | . | TRBJ1-5 | . | TRBV19
CATMYGSRNSPLHF | TGCGCCACAATGTACGGGTCCCGCAATTCACCCCTCCACTTT | . | TRBJ1-6 | . | TRBV10-2
CASSYGGLKRGTEAFF | TGTGCCAGCAGTTACGGGGGACTCAAGCGGGGCACTGAAGCTTTCTTT | . | TRBJ1-1 | . | TRBV6-5
CASTLLKQGVGETQYF | TGTGCCAGCACCCTCCTGAAACAGGGGGTGGGGGAGACCCAGTACTTC | TRBD1 | TRBJ2-5 | . | TRBV6-6
CASSLGPGLNTEAFF | TGTGCCAGCAGCTTGGGCCCAGGGTTGAACACTGAAGCTTTCTTT | . | TRBJ1-1 | . | TRBV5-6
CASSFRLAGGEQYF | TGTGCCAGCAGCTTCCGACTAGCGGGAGGGGAGCAGTACTTC | TRBD2 | TRBJ2-7 | . | TRBV5-6
CASSLRDPNEQFF | TGTGCCAGCAGCTTAAGGGACCCCAATGAGCAGTTCTTC | . | TRBJ2-1 | . | TRBV11-3
CASTLPLGAGYTF | TGTGCCAGTACCCTGCCCCTCGGGGCCGGCTACACCTTC | . | TRBJ1-2 | once | TRBV19
CAWVGQGGNTIYF | TGTGCCTGGGTGGGACAGGGAGGAAACACCATATATTTT | TRBD1 | TRBJ1-3 | . | TRBV30
CASSIIDPAHTEAFF | TGTGCCAGCAGCATAATCGACCCAGCCCACACTGAAGCTTTCTTT | . | TRBJ1-1 | once | TRBV21-1
CAWSRRDPEAFF | TGTGCCTGGAGTCGACGGGACCCTGAAGCTTTCTTT | . | TRBJ1-1 | . | TRBV30
CAISGQGGHTGELFF | TGTGCCATCAGTGGACAGGGGGGGCACACCGGGGAGCTGTTTTTT | TRBD1 | TRBJ2-2 | once | TRBV10-3
CATSRDRGANYGYTF | TGTGCCACCAGCAGAGATCGGGGGGCTAACTATGGCTACACCTTC | . | TRBJ1-2 | . | TRBV15
CASSTDGGYGNQPQHF | TGTGCCAGCAGCACGGACGGAGGTTACGGCAATCAGCCCCAGCATTTT | . | TRBJ1-5 | . | TRBV5-4
CASRYDGNTEAFF | TGTGCCAGCAGGTATGACGGGAACACTGAAGCTTTCTTT | . | TRBJ1-1 | . | TRBV6-5
CASSHSAGGVETQYF | TGTGCCAGCAGTCACTCAGCGGGAGGAGTAGAGACCCAGTACTTC | TRBD2 | TRBJ2-5 | . | TRBV7-6
CASSILARPQTDTQYF | TGTGCCAGCAGCATACTAGCGCGACCCCAAACGGATACGCAGTATTTT | TRBD2 | TRBJ2-3 | . | TRBV7-6
CASSLGNQETQYF | TGTGCCAGCAGCCTCGGGAATCAAGAGACCCAGTACTTC | . | TRBJ2-5 | . | TRBV7-6
CASSLRITGVGSYGYTF | TGTGCCAGCAGCTTGCGAATTACAGGGGTCGGGAGCTATGGCTACACCTTC | TRBD1 | TRBJ1-2 | . | TRBV5-6
CASSLTRDTQNEQFF | TGTGCCAGCAGCTTAACCCGGGACACCCAGAATGAGCAGTTCTTC | . | TRBJ2-1 | . | TRBV7-3
CAWSRLSGTPTGELFF | TGTGCCTGGAGTCGGCTCTCCGGGACTCCTACCGGGGAGCTGTTTTTT | . | TRBJ2-2 | . | TRBV30
CASSEVGREAFF | TGTGCCAGCAGTGAAGTAGGTAGGGAAGCTTTCTTT | . | TRBJ1-1 | . | TRBV6-1
CASSEGTAYSNQPQHF | TGTGCCAGCAGTGAAGGTACAGCTTATAGCAATCAGCCCCAGCATTTT | . | TRBJ1-5 | . | TRBV6-1
CASSLQAGGGTGELFF | TGCGCCAGCAGCTTGCAAGCGGGGGGTGGCACCGGGGAGCTGTTTTTT | TRBD2 | TRBJ2-2 | . | TRBV5-1
CASSSTTQGGAGELFF | TGCGCCAGCAGCTCAACAACACAGGGGGGGGCCGGGGAGCTGTTTTTT | . | TRBJ2-2 | . | TRBV5-1
CASSKVIATQSTEAFF | TGTGCCAGCAGTAAAGTGATAGCTACACAATCCACTGAAGCTTTCTTT | . | TRBJ1-1 | few | TRBV21-1
CAWEGLATAEAFF | TGTGCCTGGGAGGGATTAGCTACCGCTGAAGCTTTCTTT | . | TRBJ1-1 | . | TRBV30
CASSYGLAGVSDTQYF | TGCGCCAGCAGCTACGGACTAGCGGGAGTGTCAGATACGCAGTATTTT | TRBD2 | TRBJ2-3 | . | TRBV5-1
CAWRRGGWEPQHF | TGTGCCTGGAGGCGGGGTGGATGGGAGCCCCAGCATTTT | . | TRBJ1-5 | . | TRBV30
CASSLKVFGSSEQYF | TGTGCCAGCAGTTTAAAAGTCTTCGGCAGCTCCGAGCAGTACTTC | . | TRBJ2-7 | . | TRBV27
CASSEAPTGTGYTF | TGTGCCAGCAGTGAAGCCCCGACAGGGACTGGCTACACCTTC | TRBD1 | TRBJ1-2 | . | TRBV2
CAWSVRGFGEKLFF | TGTGCCTGGAGTGTACGAGGGTTTGGAGAAAAACTGTTTTTT | . | TRBJ1-4 | . | TRBV30
CSAGSQSDEQFF | TGCAGCGCCGGGTCGCAAAGCGATGAGCAGTTCTTC | . | TRBJ2-1 | once | TRBV29-1
CASSPVDRGGCQYF | TGTGCCAGCAGTCCCGTTGACAGGGGAGGTTGTCAGTACTTC | TRBD1 | TRBJ2-7 | . | TRBV25-1
CASRTGAYEQYF | TGTGCCAGCAGAACAGGGGCCTACGAGCAGTACTTC | TRBD1 | TRBJ2-7 | . | TRBV2
CAWSVSETQYF | TGTGCCTGGAGTGTTTCCGAGACCCAGTACTTC | . | TRBJ2-5 | . | TRBV30
CASHQAGDPNYGYTF | TGTGCCAGCCATCAGGCTGGGGATCCTAACTATGGCTACACCTTC | . | TRBJ1-2 | . | TRBV6-6
CASSLVPNYGYTF | TGTGCCAGCAGCTTAGTACCCAACTATGGCTACACCTTC | . | TRBJ1-2 | . | TRBV7-2
CASSGDADTQYF | TGTGCCAGTAGCGGGGACGCAGATACGCAGTATTTT | . | TRBJ2-3 | few | TRBV19
CASSPTSGGTYEQYF | TGTGCCAGCAGTCCAACTAGTGGGGGTACCTACGAGCAGTACTTC | . | TRBJ2-7 | . | TRBV6-1
CASSGFGTGDGQPQHF | TGTGCCAGCAGCGGGTTTGGGACAGGGGATGGTCAGCCCCAGCATTTT | TRBD1 | TRBJ1-5 | . | TRBV6-6
CASSIGTSGPPFF | TGTGCCAGCAGCATCGGGACTAGCGGACCCCCGTTCTTC | . | TRBJ2-1 | . | TRBV12-1
CASSYGRGGETQYF | TGTGCCAGCAGTTACGGGCGAGGGGGAGAGACCCAGTACTTC | . | TRBJ2-5 | . | TRBV6-5
CAGGPGADYGYTF | TGCGCCGGCGGTCCAGGGGCAGACTATGGCTACACCTTC | . | TRBJ1-2 | . | TRBV5-1
CASRGGANTGELFF | TGTGCCAGCAGGGGGGGCGCGAACACCGGGGAGCTGTTTTTT | . | TRBJ2-2 | . | TRBV2
CASSPGLAGVMRNNNEQFF | TGTGCCAGTAGTCCGGGACTAGCGGGAGTAATGAGGAACAACAATGAGCAGTTCTTC | TRBD2 | TRBJ2-1 | . | TRBV19
CASSTRTGNLMTDTQYF | TGTGCCAGCAGCACACGGACAGGAAACTTGATGACAGATACGCAGTATTTT | TRBD1 | TRBJ2-3 | . | TRBV7-9
CASLTFGKTSPFGKTVF | TGTGCCAGCCTCACCTTCGGGAAAACCAGCCCCTTCGGAAAAACTGTTTTT | . | TRBJ1-4 | once | TRBV27